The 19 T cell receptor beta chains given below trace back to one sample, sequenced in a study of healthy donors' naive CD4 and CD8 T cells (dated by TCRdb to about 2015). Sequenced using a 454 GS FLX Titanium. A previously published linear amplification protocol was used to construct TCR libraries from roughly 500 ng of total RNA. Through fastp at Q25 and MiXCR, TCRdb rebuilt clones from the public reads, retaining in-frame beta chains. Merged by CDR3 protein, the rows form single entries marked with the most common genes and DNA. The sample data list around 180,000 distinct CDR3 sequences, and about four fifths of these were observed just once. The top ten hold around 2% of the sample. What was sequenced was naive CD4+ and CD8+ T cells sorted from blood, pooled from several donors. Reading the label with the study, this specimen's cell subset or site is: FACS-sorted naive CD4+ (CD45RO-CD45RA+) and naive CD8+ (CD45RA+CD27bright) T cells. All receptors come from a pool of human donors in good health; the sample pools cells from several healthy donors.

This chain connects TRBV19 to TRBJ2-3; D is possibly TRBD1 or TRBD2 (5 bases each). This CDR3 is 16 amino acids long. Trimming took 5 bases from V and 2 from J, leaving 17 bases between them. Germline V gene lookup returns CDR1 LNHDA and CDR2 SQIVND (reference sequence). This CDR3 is CASSALGALNTDTQYF. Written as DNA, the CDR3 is TGTGCCAGTAGTGCCCTCGGGGCGTTAAACACAGATACGCAGTATTTT.

The CDR3 DNA reads TGTGCCAGCAGTGACAGGGGCAACAGAGGGAACACTGAAGCTTTCTTT. Its protein is CASSDRGNRGNTEAFF. This chain connects TRBV27 to TRBJ1-1; 8 positions match TRBD1. The junction had 9 bases not matched to a gene; V was cut back by 5 bases and J by 1 base. This CDR3 is built from 16 residues. CDR1 and CDR2 (germline): MNHEY, SMNVEV (reference sequence).

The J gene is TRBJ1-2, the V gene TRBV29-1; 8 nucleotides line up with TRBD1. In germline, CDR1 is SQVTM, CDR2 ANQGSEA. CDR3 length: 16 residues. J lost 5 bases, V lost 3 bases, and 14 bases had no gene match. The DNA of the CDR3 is TGCAGCGTTGAGCTGGAGGACAGGGCTTCTCAATATGGCTACACCTTC. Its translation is CSVELEDRASQYGYTF. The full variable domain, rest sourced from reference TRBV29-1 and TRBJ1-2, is SAVISQKPSRDICQRGTSLTIQCQVDSQVTMMFWYRQQPGQSLTLIATANQGSEATYESGFVIDKFPISRPNLTFSTLTVSNMSPEDSSIYLCSVELEDRASQYGYTFGSGTRLTVV.

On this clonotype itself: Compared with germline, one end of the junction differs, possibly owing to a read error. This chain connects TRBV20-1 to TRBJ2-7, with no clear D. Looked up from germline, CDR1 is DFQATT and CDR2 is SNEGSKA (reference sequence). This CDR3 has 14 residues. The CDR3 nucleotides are TGCAATGCTAGAGAGGTCGATAATAGCTACGAGCAGTACTTC. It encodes CNAREVDNSYEQYF.

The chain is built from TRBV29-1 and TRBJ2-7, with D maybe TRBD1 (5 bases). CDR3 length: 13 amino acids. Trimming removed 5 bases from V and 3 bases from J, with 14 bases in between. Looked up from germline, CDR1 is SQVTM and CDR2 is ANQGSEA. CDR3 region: CSVQGLNYYEQYF. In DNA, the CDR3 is TGCAGCGTTCAGGGATTGAATTACTACGAGCAGTACTTC.

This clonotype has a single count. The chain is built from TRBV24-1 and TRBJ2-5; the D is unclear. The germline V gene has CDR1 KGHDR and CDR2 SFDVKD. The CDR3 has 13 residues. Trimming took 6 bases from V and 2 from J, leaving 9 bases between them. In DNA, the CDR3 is TGTGCCACCAGTTCTAACAGTCAAGAGACCCAGTACTTC. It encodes CATSSNSQETQYF.

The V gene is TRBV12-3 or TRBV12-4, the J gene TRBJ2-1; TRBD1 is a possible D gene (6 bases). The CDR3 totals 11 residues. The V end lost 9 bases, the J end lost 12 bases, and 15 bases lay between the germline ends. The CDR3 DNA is TGTGCCAGTACGGACAGTGCGGGGCAGTTCTTC. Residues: CASTDSAGQFF.

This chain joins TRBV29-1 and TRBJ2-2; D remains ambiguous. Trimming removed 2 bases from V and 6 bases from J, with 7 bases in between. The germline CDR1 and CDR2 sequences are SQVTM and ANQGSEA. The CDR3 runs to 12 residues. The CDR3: CSVEKAPGELFF. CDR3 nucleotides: TGCAGCGTTGAAAAGGCTCCCGGGGAGCTGTTTTTT.

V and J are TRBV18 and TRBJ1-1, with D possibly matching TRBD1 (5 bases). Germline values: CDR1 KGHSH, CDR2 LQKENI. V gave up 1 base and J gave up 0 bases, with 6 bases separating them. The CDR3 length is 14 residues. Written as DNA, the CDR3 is TGTGCCAGCTCACCACAGGGGATGAACACTGAAGCTTTCTTT. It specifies CASSPQGMNTEAFF.

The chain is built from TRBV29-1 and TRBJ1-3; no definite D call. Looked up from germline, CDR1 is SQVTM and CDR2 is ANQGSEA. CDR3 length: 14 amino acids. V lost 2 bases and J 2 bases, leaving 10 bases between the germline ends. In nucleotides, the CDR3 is TGCAGCGTTGAATTCCCCAATCCTGGAAACACCATATATTTT. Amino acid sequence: CSVEFPNPGNTIYF.

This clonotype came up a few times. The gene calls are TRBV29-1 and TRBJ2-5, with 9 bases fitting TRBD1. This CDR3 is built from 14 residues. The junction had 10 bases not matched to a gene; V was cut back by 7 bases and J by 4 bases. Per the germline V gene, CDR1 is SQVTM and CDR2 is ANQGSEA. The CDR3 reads CSALGQGTRETQYF. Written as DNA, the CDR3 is TGCAGCGCCCTGGGACAGGGAACCCGAGAGACCCAGTACTTC.

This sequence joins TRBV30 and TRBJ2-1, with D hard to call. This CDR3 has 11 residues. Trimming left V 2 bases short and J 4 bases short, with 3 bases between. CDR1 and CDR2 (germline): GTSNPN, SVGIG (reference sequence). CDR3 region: CAWSQYNEQFF. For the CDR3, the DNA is TGTGCCTGGAGTCAGTACAATGAGCAGTTCTTC.

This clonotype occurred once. The CDR3 DNA reads TGTGCCAGCAGATCTAGACAGGCTCCGGACTATGGCTACACCTTC. As protein: CASRSRQAPDYGYTF. The V and J genes are TRBV7-9 and TRBJ1-2; TRBD1 is a possible D gene (6 bases). Germline CDR1 is SEHNR and CDR2 is FQNEAQ (reference sequence). The CDR3 spans 15 residues. The germline V and J ends were trimmed by 6 bases and 3 bases, with 17 bases remaining between them.

The CDR3 spells CASSLPMGVPYEQYF. CDR3 bases: TGTGCCAGCAGCCTTCCCATGGGGGTCCCCTACGAGCAGTACTTC. The J gene is TRBJ2-7, the V gene TRBV28; tentatively, D is TRBD1 or TRBD2 (5 bases each). This CDR3 region has 15 residues. Germline lookup yields CDR1 MDHEN and CDR2 SYDVKM. The V and J ends lost 6 bases and 2 bases respectively, with 17 bases between them.

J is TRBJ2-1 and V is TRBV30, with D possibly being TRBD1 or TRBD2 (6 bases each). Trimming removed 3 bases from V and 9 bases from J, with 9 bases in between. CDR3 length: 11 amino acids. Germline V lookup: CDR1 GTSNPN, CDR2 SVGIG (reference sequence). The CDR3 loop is CAWSRGGEQFF. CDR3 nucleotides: TGTGCCTGGAGCAGGGGAGGTGAGCAGTTCTTC. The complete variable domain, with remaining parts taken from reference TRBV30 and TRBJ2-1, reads SQTIHQWPATLVQPVGSPLSLECTVEGTSNPNLYWYRQAAGRGLQLLFYSVGIGQISSEVPQNLSASRPQDRQFILSSKKLLLSDSGFYLCAWSRGGEQFFGPGTRLTVL.

The CDR3 bases are TGCGCCAGCAGCGACTTGGACAGGGGCAAAAACACCATATATTTT. This encodes CASSDLDRGKNTIYF. This chain links TRBV5-1 with TRBJ1-3; 9 bases fit TRBD1. J gave up 6 bases and V 4 bases, and 8 bases lay outside the gene matches. CDR1 SGHRS and CDR2 YFSETQ come from the germline V gene. This CDR3 is 15 amino acids long.

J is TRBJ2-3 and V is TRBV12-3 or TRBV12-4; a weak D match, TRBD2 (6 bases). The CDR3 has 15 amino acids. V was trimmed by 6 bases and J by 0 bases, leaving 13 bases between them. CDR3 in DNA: TGTGCCAGCAGCTCGGGACTCCTGAGCACAGATACGCAGTATTTT. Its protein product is CASSSGLLSTDTQYF.

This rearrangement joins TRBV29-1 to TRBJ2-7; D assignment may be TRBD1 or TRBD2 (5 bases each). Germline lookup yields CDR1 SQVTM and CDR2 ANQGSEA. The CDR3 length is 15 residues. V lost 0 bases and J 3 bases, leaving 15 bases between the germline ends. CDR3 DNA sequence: TGCAGCGTTGAAGAAAGAACAGAGGGGCTCTACGAGCAGTACTTC. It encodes CSVEERTEGLYEQYF.

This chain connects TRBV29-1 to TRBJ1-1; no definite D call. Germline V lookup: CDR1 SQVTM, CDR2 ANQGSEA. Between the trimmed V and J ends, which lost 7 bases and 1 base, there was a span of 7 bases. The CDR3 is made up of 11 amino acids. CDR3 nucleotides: TGCAGCGACCTAAGGAACACTGAAGCTTTCTTT. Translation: CSDLRNTEAFF.